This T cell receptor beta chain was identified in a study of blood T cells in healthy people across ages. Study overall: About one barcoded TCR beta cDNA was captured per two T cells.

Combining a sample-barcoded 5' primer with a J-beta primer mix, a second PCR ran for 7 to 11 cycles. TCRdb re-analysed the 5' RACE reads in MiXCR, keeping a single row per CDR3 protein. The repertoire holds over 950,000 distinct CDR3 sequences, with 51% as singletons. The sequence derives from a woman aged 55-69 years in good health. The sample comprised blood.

CDR3 nucleotide sequence: TGTGCCACCAGTGATACAGGGGGCACAGATACGCAGTATTTT. It codes for CATSDTGGTDTQYF. V is TRBV24-1 and J is TRBJ2-3; the match to TRBD1 covers 7 bases. The CDR3 is 14 residues long. The V gene end was trimmed by 3 bases and the J gene end by 1 base; junction bases not matched to a gene: 0. Per germline, CDR1 KGHDR and CDR2 SFDVKD.